Described below is a single TCR beta chain sequence and its context. Repertoires were generated with immunoSEQ multiplex PCR, while TCRdb's copy carries only in-frame clones and drops some. The sample lists fewer than 40,000 clones, roughly nine tenths occurring once. CDR1 is SGHDT and CDR2 is YYEEEE in the germline V gene. The CDR3 is made up of 14 amino acids. The junction had 4 bases not matched to a gene; V was cut back by 2 bases and J by 6 bases. This sample was taken from a study of T cell changes during pregnancy in multiple sclerosis. The starting material was CD8+ T cells from peripheral blood mononuclear cells, obtained in the first trimester of pregnancy. This sequence was found in a female donor with multiple sclerosis, enrolled in a pregnancy study. This chain connects TRBV5-6 to TRBJ2-1, with TRBD2 identical over 8 bases. In DNA, the CDR3 is TGTGCCAGCAGCTTCGAAGGACTAGCCAATGAGCAGTTCTTC. Its protein product is CASSFEGLANEQFF.